This TCR beta chain came from a study of cytomegalovirus exposure and HLA in healthy donors. The PCR had 60 Vbeta and 13 Jbeta primers. Clones were sequenced by immunoSEQ multiplex PCR, and TCRdb holds only the in-frame ones, with some missing. The sample has about 120,000 clones; around 83% are singletons. Germline CDR1 and CDR2: SGHDN and FVKESK. The CDR3 has 16 amino acids. Trimming removed 1 base from V and 4 bases from J; junction bases left unmatched: 6. The sequencing input was PBMCs. This chain uses TRBV14 with TRBJ1-4, with TRBD1 matching over 7 bases. The source is a human donor in good health. In nucleotides, the CDR3 is TGTGCCAGCAGCCAAGGAAGGACAGGCCTTAATGAAAAACTGTTTTTT. This translates into CASSQGRTGLNEKLFF.